What follows are 14 T cell receptor beta chains derived from one specimen sequenced in a study of CXCR3-negative and CXCR3-positive naive CD8 T cells. 5' RACE with UMI labels generated the TRB cDNA libraries. After re-calling the 5' RACE reads, TCRdb lists one entry per CDR3 protein, DNA absent. Its listing shows about 81,000 distinct CDR3 sequences. The sequenced sample was naive CXCR3- CD8+ T cells from blood. Specified subset: CD45RO-CCR7+CD27+CD95- naive CD8+ T cells lacking CXCR3 (TNR3-). The receptors were sampled from a human donor in good health. Some clones in this sample may be carry-over from other donors' samples.

The gene calls are TRBV5-1 and TRBJ1-2; the TRBD1 assignment by TCRdb is unverifiable without DNA. Germline CDR1 reads SGHRS; CDR2 reads YFSETQ. The CDR3 has 12 amino acids. CDR3: CASSTTGHGYTF.

V is TRBV29-1 and J is TRBJ2-1; there is no DNA to check the TCRdb D call of TRBD1. This CDR3 comprises 15 residues. Germline CDR1 SQVTM, CDR2 ANQGSEA. CDR3 sequence: CSAEAGTGPYNEQFF.

The chain couples TRBV7-6 to TRBJ2-7. This CDR3 region has 14 residues. CDR1 SGHVS and CDR2 FNYEAQ come from the germline V gene. The CDR3 reads CASSLGSRTREQYF.

V usage is TRBV7-8 and J usage is TRBJ2-1; TCRdb calls TRBD1, which cannot be checked without DNA. The CDR3 has 15 amino acids. Germline V gene sequence: CDR1 SGHVS, CDR2 FQNEAQ. This chain's CDR3 is CASSLGGRDYNEQFF.

This chain joins TRBV5-5 and TRBJ1-5. CDR1 and CDR2 from the germline V gene are SGHKS and YYEKEE (reference sequence). This CDR3 has 14 residues. The chain's CDR3 is CASSLGNSNQPQHF.

The CDR3 spells CASSPTGTPNDEQFF. V usage is TRBV3-1 and J usage is TRBJ2-1; there is no DNA to check the TCRdb D call of TRBD1. CDR3 size: 15 residues. Germline loops: CDR1 LGHDT, CDR2 YNNKEL (reference sequence).

The gene calls are TRBV29-1 and TRBJ2-7; with no DNA, the TCRdb D assignment of TRBD1 cannot be verified. Germline V gene lookup returns CDR1 SQVTM and CDR2 ANQGSEA. The CDR3 has 14 residues. CDR3 region: CSVEVTGRLYEQYF.

The CDR3 protein is CAWSVPPGRETQYF. This sequence joins TRBV30 and TRBJ2-5; TCRdb's D gene call, TRBD1, goes unchecked for lack of DNA. This CDR3 spans 14 amino acids. Germline CDR1 is GTSNPN and CDR2 is SVGIG (reference sequence).

V usage is TRBV3-1 and J usage is TRBJ2-3; TCRdb calls TRBD2, which cannot be checked without DNA. CDR1 is LGHDT, CDR2 YNNKEL, per germline (reference sequence). This CDR3 comprises 17 residues. The CDR3 sequence: CASSQDGTSQFTDTQYF.

The chain is built from TRBV7-9 and TRBJ1-2; TCRdb returns TRBD1, unconfirmable since there is no DNA. The CDR3 extends over 14 amino acids. The germline V gene has CDR1 SEHNR and CDR2 FQNEAQ (reference sequence). The CDR3: CASQYSRGADDYTF.

J is TRBJ1-1 and V is TRBV15; with no DNA, the TCRdb D assignment of TRBD1 cannot be verified. The V gene's germline CDR1 is LNHNV and CDR2 YYDKDF (reference sequence). The CDR3 length is 14 residues. CDR3 sequence reads: CATSAGPRNTEAFF.

The genes are TRBV6-5 and TRBJ1-4; TCRdb reports TRBD1, a call that lacks DNA to check it against. Looked up from germline, CDR1 is MNHEY and CDR2 is SVGAGI. The CDR3 contains 18 residues. The CDR3 is CASRETGTELALDEKLFF.

The J gene is TRBJ2-7, the V gene TRBV14; TCRdb proposes TRBD1, but this gene call is untestable without DNA. The CDR3 runs 12 residues. CDR1 and CDR2 (germline): SGHDN, FVKESK. CDR3 in amino acids: CASSGGLNEQYF.

The chain combines TRBV6-2 or TRBV6-3 with TRBJ2-5. The germline gives CDR1 MNHEY, CDR2 SVGEGT. The length of the CDR3 is 12 residues. The CDR3 sequence: CASSYPAETQYF.